This T cell receptor (beta chain) was sequenced for a study of T cell responses to AZD1222 COVID-19 vaccine. Background on the study: It was second doses at about 4 or about 12 weeks that were pooled. General study points: Baseline seropositivity occurred in only a handful of AZD1222 recipients.

This CDR3 region has 11 residues. Germline CDR1 reads LNHDA; CDR2 reads SQIVND (reference sequence). The V end was cut by 9 bases, the J end by 7 bases, with 12 bases between. As concerns this clone: Its target is not known.

Profiling relied on immunoSEQ multiplex PCR, and the TCRdb table lists in-frame clones only, not all of them. The data hold 95,000 or so clones, with 70% to 90% observed a single time. The rearrangement links TRBV19 to TRBJ1-1; no definite D call. The sequence was collected from an adult in good health. The sample consisted of peripheral blood, taken on day 0 of AZD1222 vaccination. The CDR3 bases are TGTGCCAGCCCTATACATGTTGAAGCTTTCTTT. Encoded protein: CASPIHVEAFF.